The 22 T cell receptor beta chains below were found in one sample sequenced in a study of OX40 agonist ivuxolimab in advanced cancers. Produced via immunoSEQ multiplex PCR; TCRdb's table is partial and in-frame only. This sample has about 72,000 clones, with approximately 92% found just once. Sequences were derived from CD4+ or CD8+ T cells sorted from blood, sampled in a trial of the OX40 agonist ivuxolimab. These receptors all stem from an adult with an advanced solid tumor such as melanoma, head and neck, liver or kidney cancer.

This chain joins TRBV2 and TRBJ1-1; no definite D call. The ends were cut back, 4 bases at V and 7 bases at J, with 16 bases in the middle. The CDR3 length is 14 residues. Germline CDR1 reads SNHLY; CDR2 reads FYNNEI. CDR3: CASSVSEGISEAFF. The CDR3, as DNA: TGTGCCAGCAGTGTAAGTGAGGGTATCAGTGAAGCTTTCTTT. Using reference TRBV2 and TRBJ1-1 for the parts outside the CDR3, the full variable domain is EPEVTQTPSHQVTQMGQEVILRCVPISNHLYFYWYRQILGQKVEFLVSFYNNEISEKSEIFDDQFSVERPDGSNFTLKIRSTKLEDSAMYFCASSVSEGISEAFFGQGTRLTVV.

V and J are TRBV5-1 and TRBJ1-2; 9 bases are a match to TRBD1. The V segment lost 5 bases and the J segment 4 bases; nucleotides outside the gene matches: 6. The CDR3 totals 14 residues. Germline lookup yields CDR1 SGHRS and CDR2 YFSETQ. CDR3 protein: CASRTGTGSYGYTF. As DNA, the CDR3 is TGCGCCAGCAGAACCGGGACAGGGTCCTATGGCTACACCTTC.

The chain is built from TRBV5-1 and TRBJ2-5; D tentatively fits TRBD1 or TRBD2 (5 bases each). V lost 2 bases, J lost 2 bases, and 10 bases lay in between. The CDR3 length is 14 residues. Germline V CDR1 and CDR2: SGHRS, YFSETQ. The CDR3 region is CASSLPGPQETQYF. In nucleotides, the CDR3 is TGCGCCAGCAGCTTACCGGGACCGCAAGAGACCCAGTACTTC.

This chain joins TRBV28 and TRBJ1-2; 8 bases map to TRBD1. This CDR3 comprises 14 residues. Trimming removed 6 bases from V and 3 bases from J; junction bases left unmatched: 6. Looked up from germline, CDR1 is MDHEN and CDR2 is SYDVKM. In DNA, the CDR3 is TGTGCCAGCAGCCCGGGGACAGGACACTATGGCTACACCTTC. This encodes CASSPGTGHYGYTF.

This chain uses TRBV30 with TRBJ1-1, with D maybe TRBD1 (6 bases). The germline V gene has CDR1 GTSNPN and CDR2 SVGIG (reference sequence). V dropped 3 bases and J dropped 4 bases, with 15 bases sitting between them. The CDR3 runs 14 residues. The CDR3 region is CAWRLIQGSTEAFF. CDR3 sequence (DNA): TGTGCCTGGAGACTCATTCAGGGGTCCACTGAAGCTTTCTTT.

A single count supports this clone. The V and J genes are TRBV18 and TRBJ1-5; D uncertain. Trimming took 3 bases from V and 6 from J, leaving 15 bases between them. CDR3 length: 15 amino acids. The germline V gene has CDR1 KGHSH and CDR2 LQKENI. CDR3 DNA sequence: TGTGCCAGCTCACCCGAGGTAGGAGCGGCTCAGCCCCAGCATTTT. As protein: CASSPEVGAAQPQHF.

The V and J genes are TRBV30 and TRBJ1-6; 8 bases agree with TRBD1. The CDR3 loop spans 15 amino acids. The ends lost 4 bases at V and 7 bases at J; junction bases unmatched: 9. Germline-derived CDR1 and CDR2 are GTSNPN and SVGIG (reference sequence). The DNA for the CDR3 is TGTGCCTGGACTCTGACAGGGGCTGGAAATTCACCCCTCCACTTT. Translating gives CAWTLTGAGNSPLHF.

V gene TRBV6-1 combines with J gene TRBJ2-5; 8 bases align to TRBD2. V was pared by 3 bases and J by 2 bases, with 5 bases of the junction left unmatched. Germline V gene data show CDR1 as MNHNS and CDR2 as SASEGT. The CDR3 totals 15 residues. The CDR3 coding sequence is TGTGCCAGCAGTGATAAAACTAGCGGTCAAGAGACCCAGTACTTC. Its translation: CASSDKTSGQETQYF.

On this clone: Compared with germline, one end of the junction differs, possibly owing to a read error. V is TRBV7-7 and J is TRBJ2-7, with no clear D. Germline CDR1 reads SSHAT; CDR2 reads FNYEAQ (reference sequence). The CDR3 totals 15 residues. The CDR3 nucleotides read TGTGCTAGCAGCCCCGACGGGTTAAGCTCCTACGAGCAGTACTTC. This encodes CASSPDGLSSYEQYF.

This clone has only one observation. The chain joins TRBV28 to TRBJ2-3; 14 bases fit TRBD2. J lost 5 bases, V lost 6 bases, and 7 bases had no gene match. There are 16 residues in the CDR3. Germline V lookup: CDR1 MDHEN, CDR2 SYDVKM. This CDR3 reads CASRGLAGELRDTQYF. CDR3 coding DNA: TGTGCCAGCAGGGGACTAGCGGGGGAGCTCAGAGATACGCAGTATTTT.

The chain uses TRBV27 and TRBJ2-5; D is unclear. This CDR3 has 14 amino acids. The germline gives CDR1 MNHEY, CDR2 SMNVEV (reference sequence). Trimming stripped 5 bases from V and 4 bases from J, with 14 bases between. The DNA for the CDR3 is TGTGCCAGCAGTCTCGAGCCCCCCCCAGAGACCCAGTACTTC. It codes for CASSLEPPPETQYF.

The V gene is TRBV5-4, the J gene TRBJ2-3, with 8 bases fitting TRBD1. CDR1 is SGHNT, CDR2 YYREEE, per germline (reference sequence). This CDR3 contains 13 residues. Trimming cost V 6 bases and J 5 bases; bases outside gene matches: 5. CDR3 amino acids: CASTARGLDTQYF. The DNA for the CDR3 is TGTGCCAGCACGGCCAGGGGGCTAGATACGCAGTATTTT.

This chain joins TRBV7-9 and TRBJ2-7; TRBD1 aligns across 8 bases. V trimming: 5 bases; J trimming: 5 bases; junction bases outside the gene matches: 8. The CDR3 is made up of 14 amino acids. Per the germline V gene, CDR1 is SEHNR and CDR2 is FQNEAQ (reference sequence). The CDR3 sequence is CASSTRQGNHEQYF. In nucleotides, the CDR3 is TGTGCCAGCAGCACCCGACAGGGGAACCACGAGCAGTACTTC.

The chain couples TRBV14 to TRBJ1-3; a weak D match, TRBD1 (5 bases). Trimming removed 4 bases from V and 0 bases from J, with 7 bases in between. The CDR3 runs 14 residues. Germline V lookup: CDR1 SGHDN, CDR2 FVKESK. CDR3 loop: CASSPDISGNTIYF. CDR3 coding DNA: TGTGCCAGCAGCCCGGACATCTCTGGAAACACCATATATTTT.

The rearrangement uses TRBV6-1 and TRBJ1-2; 11 positions agree with TRBD1. The ends lost 4 bases at V and 9 bases at J; junction bases unmatched: 7. The CDR3 length is 14 residues. Germline assignment: CDR1 MNHNS and CDR2 SASEGT. The CDR3 DNA is TGTGCCAGCAGTGCCCGGACAGGGGGCCTGAGCTACACCTTC. It encodes CASSARTGGLSYTF.

The J gene is TRBJ2-5, the V gene TRBV28; D gene uncertain. Germline loops: CDR1 MDHEN, CDR2 SYDVKM. The ends were cut back, 6 bases at V and 4 bases at J, with 18 bases in the middle. The CDR3 contains 15 residues. For the CDR3, the DNA is TGTGCCAGCAGCAAGTCCCAATCCGGTAGAGAGACCCAGTACTTC. This sequence encodes CASSKSQSGRETQYF.

The rearrangement joins TRBV7-2 to TRBJ2-3; TRBD2 matches 8 bases. The trim removed 5 bases at V and 3 bases at J, leaving 7 bases unmatched. This CDR3 region has 15 residues. Germline CDR1 is SGHTA and CDR2 is FQGNSA. CDR3 in DNA: TGTGCCAGCAGCCCCGCCGGGACTAGAACAGATACGCAGTATTTT. Encoded protein: CASSPAGTRTDTQYF.

This rearrangement joins TRBV7-2 to TRBJ2-7; D is unclear. The ends were cut back, 0 bases at V and 2 bases at J, with 8 bases in the middle. The CDR3 spans 14 residues. Germline loops: CDR1 SGHTA, CDR2 FQGNSA. As DNA, the CDR3 is TGTGCCAGCAGCTTAGCGCCAGGTCCCTACGAGCAGTACTTC. Its protein product is CASSLAPGPYEQYF.

This sequence joins TRBV19 and TRBJ1-1, with 10 bases matching TRBD1. The CDR3 covers 16 residues. Germline values: CDR1 LNHDA, CDR2 SQIVND (reference sequence). With 5 bases clipped from V and 2 bases from J, the junction kept 8 bases outside the gene matches. This CDR3 reads CASSVSGQGTNTEAFF. As DNA, the CDR3 is TGTGCCAGTAGTGTCTCGGGACAGGGGACCAACACTGAAGCTTTCTTT.

The chain employs TRBV5-6 and TRBJ1-2; unclear D gene. This CDR3 contains 14 residues. Germline V lookup: CDR1 SGHDT, CDR2 YYEEEE. Trimming took 2 bases from V and 4 from J, leaving 12 bases between them. CDR3 sequence: CASSFTALVYGYTF. The CDR3 nucleotides read TGTGCCAGCAGCTTTACGGCTTTAGTCTATGGCTACACCTTC.

V and J are TRBV6-1 and TRBJ2-7; no reliable D call. The V gene's germline CDR1 is MNHNS and CDR2 SASEGT. The CDR3 is 14 amino acids. V was shortened by 4 bases and J by 5 bases, with 15 bases between the two germline ends. Written as DNA, the CDR3 is TGTGCCAGCAGTGTGGCAGAAACAGCCCACGAGCAGTACTTC. Translated, it gives CASSVAETAHEQYF.

The rearrangement joins TRBV5-1 to TRBJ1-4; 8 bases are a match to TRBD1. The CDR3 has 16 amino acids. V shed 0 bases, J shed 3 bases, and the junction held 4 bases outside the gene matches. Germline V gives CDR1 SGHRS, CDR2 YFSETQ. The CDR3 coding sequence is TGCGCCAGCAGCTTGGGAGACAGGGGAGCTAATGAAAAACTGTTTTTT. This translates into CASSLGDRGANEKLFF.